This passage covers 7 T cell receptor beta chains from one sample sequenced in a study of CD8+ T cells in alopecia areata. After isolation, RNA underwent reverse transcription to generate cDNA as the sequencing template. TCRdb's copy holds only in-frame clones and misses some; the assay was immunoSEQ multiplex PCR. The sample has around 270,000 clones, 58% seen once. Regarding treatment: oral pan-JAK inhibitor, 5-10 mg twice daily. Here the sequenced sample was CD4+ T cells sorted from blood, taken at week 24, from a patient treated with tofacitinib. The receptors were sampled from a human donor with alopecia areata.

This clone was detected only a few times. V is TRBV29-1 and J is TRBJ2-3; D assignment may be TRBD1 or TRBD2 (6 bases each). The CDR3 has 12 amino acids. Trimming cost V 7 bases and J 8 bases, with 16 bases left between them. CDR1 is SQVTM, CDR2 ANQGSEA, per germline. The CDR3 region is CSGTGADGTQYF. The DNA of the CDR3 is TGCAGCGGAACGGGGGCCGACGGTACGCAGTATTTT.

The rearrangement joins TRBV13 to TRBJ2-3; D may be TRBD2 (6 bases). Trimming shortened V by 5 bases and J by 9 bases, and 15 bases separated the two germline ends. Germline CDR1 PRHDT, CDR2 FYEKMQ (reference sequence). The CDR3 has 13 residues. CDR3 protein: CASSRRLVSTQYF. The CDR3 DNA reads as TGTGCCAGCAGCCGCCGACTAGTCAGCACGCAGTATTTT. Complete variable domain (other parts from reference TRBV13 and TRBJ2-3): AAGVIQSPRHLIKEKRETATLKCYPIPRHDTVYWYQQGPGQDPQFLISFYEKMQSDKGSIPDRFSAQQFSDYHSELNMSSLELGDSALYFCASSRRLVSTQYFGPGTRLTVL.

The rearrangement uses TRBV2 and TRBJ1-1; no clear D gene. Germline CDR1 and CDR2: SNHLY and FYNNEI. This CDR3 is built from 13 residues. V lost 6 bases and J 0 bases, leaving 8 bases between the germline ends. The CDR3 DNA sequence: TGTGCCAGCAGAGTGGGATTGAACACTGAAGCTTTCTTT. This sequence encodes CASRVGLNTEAFF.

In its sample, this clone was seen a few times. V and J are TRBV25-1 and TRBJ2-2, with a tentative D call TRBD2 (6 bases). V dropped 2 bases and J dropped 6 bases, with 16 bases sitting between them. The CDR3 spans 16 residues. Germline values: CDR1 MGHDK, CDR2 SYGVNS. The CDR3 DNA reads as TGTGCCAGCAGTGAAACTTCCTTCTCGGGGGCCGGGGAGCTGTTTTTT. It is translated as CASSETSFSGAGELFF.

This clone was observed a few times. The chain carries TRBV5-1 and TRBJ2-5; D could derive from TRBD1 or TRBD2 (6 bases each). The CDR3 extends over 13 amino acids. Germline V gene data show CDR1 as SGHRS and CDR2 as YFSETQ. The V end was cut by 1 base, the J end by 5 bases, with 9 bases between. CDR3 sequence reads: CASSLTGRETQYF. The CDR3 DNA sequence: TGCGCCAGCAGCTTGACAGGGAGGGAGACCCAGTACTTC.

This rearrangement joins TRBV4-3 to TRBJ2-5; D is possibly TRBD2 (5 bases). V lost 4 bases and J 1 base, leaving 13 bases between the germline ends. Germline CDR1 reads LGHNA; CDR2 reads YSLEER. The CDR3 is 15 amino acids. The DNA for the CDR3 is TGCGCCAGCAGCCCCGGAGGAGACGCCCAAGAGACCCAGTACTTC. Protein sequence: CASSPGGDAQETQYF.

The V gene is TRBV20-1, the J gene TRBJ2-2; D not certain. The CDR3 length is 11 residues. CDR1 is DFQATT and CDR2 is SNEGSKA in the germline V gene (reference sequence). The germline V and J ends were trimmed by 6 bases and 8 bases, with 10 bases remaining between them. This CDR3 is CSAAWEGELFF. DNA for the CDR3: TGCAGTGCCGCGTGGGAAGGGGAGCTGTTTTTT.